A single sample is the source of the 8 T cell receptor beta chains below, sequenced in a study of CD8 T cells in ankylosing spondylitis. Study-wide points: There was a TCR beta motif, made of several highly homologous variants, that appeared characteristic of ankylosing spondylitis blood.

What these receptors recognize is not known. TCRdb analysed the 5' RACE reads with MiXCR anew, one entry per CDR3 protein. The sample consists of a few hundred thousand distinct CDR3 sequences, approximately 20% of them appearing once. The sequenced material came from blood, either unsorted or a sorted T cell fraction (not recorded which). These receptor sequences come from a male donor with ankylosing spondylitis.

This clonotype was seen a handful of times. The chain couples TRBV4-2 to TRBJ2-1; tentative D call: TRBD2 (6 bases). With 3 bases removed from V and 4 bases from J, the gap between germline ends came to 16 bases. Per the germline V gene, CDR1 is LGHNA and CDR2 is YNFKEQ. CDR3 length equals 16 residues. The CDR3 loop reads CASSQMAGSGYNEQFF. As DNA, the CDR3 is TGTGCCAGCAGCCAGATGGCCGGGAGTGGTTACAATGAGCAGTTCTTC.

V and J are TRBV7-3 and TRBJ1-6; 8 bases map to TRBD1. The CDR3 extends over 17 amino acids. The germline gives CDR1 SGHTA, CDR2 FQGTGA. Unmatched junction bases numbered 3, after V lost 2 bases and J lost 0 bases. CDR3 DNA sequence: TGTGCCAGCAGCTTAGGGACAGGTAGCTCCTATAATTCACCCCTCCACTTT. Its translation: CASSLGTGSSYNSPLHF.

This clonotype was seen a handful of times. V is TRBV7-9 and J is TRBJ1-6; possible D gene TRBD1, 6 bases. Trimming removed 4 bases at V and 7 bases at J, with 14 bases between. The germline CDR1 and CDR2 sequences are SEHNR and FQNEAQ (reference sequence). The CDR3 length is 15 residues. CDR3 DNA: TGTGCCAGCAGCTCCCGGTCAGGGGAAAATTCACCCCTCCACTTT. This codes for CASSSRSGENSPLHF.

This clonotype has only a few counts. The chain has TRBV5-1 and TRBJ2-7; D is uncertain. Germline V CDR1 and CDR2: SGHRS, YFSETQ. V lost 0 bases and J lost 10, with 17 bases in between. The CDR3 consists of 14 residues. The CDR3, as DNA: TGCGCCAGCAGCTTGGTTGGACGCTCGGGTTATCAGTACTTC. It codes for CASSLVGRSGYQYF.

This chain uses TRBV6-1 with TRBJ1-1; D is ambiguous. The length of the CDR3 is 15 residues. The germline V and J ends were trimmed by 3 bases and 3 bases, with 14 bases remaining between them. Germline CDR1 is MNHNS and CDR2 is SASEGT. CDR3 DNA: TGTGCCAGCAGTGACCTGGTCGGAGTTGACACTGAAGCTTTCTTT. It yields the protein CASSDLVGVDTEAFF.

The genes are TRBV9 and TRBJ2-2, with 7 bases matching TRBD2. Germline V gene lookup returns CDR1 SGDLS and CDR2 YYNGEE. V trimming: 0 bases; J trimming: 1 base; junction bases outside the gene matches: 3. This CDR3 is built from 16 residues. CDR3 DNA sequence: TGTGCCAGCAGCGTAGATCCGGGAGGGAACACCGGGGAGCTGTTTTTT. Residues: CASSVDPGGNTGELFF.

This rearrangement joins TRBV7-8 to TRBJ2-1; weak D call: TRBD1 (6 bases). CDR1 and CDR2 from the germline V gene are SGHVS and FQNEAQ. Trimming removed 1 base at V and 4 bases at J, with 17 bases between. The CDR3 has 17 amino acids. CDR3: CASSLGGRGREYNEQFF. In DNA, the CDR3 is TGTGCCAGCAGCTTAGGGGGCAGGGGCAGGGAGTACAATGAGCAGTTCTTC.

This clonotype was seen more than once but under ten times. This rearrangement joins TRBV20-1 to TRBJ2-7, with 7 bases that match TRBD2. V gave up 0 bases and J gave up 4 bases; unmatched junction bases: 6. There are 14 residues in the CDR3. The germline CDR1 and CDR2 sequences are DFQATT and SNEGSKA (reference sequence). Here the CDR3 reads CSARDRWGGYEQYF. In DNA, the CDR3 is TGCAGTGCTAGAGATCGGTGGGGAGGGTACGAGCAGTACTTC.